The 29 T cell receptor beta chains presented below share a single source sample, sequenced in a study of blood T cell repertoires in COVID-19 (dated by TCRdb to the early 2020s). Preparation of the library involved the immunoSEQ multiplex PCR assay. The clones in this table, taken by TCRdb from immuneACCESS, are in-frame only. Not every clone is retained; where verified, under half of the shortfall comes from an unresolved V gene, and the cause of the rest is unknown. The sample table records approximately 220,000 clones; 65% to 85% of these occur just once. Of the sample, roughly 7.9% falls within the top ten clones. The specimen sequenced was peripheral blood. These receptor sequences come from an elderly woman with acute or convalescent COVID-19.

This chain links TRBV30 with TRBJ2-5; 7 bases are a match to TRBD1. CDR3 length equals 13 residues. V was clipped by 8 bases and J by 5 bases; unmatched bases: 11. Germline V lookup: CDR1 GTSNPN, CDR2 SVGIG (reference sequence). CDR3 bases: TGTGCCGCCCGACAGGGCCCCCTCGAGACCCAGTACTTC. It codes for CAARQGPLETQYF.

This clone was picked up one time. The V gene is TRBV4-2, the J gene TRBJ2-3; D not certain. The ends were cut back, 0 bases at V and 2 bases at J, with 12 bases in the middle. The CDR3 runs 16 residues. Germline V CDR1 and CDR2: LGHNA, YNFKEQ. The CDR3 spells CASSQEEQPFTDTQYF. The CDR3 nucleotides are TGTGCCAGCAGCCAAGAAGAACAGCCATTCACAGATACGCAGTATTTT.

The gene calls are TRBV19 and TRBJ2-7; unclear D gene. Trimming took 6 bases from V and 5 from J, leaving 17 bases between them. The germline CDR1 and CDR2 sequences are LNHDA and SQIVND (reference sequence). The CDR3 totals 14 residues. CDR3 DNA sequence: TGTGCCAGTAGCCAAACACGATCTTCAGACGAGCAGTACTTC. It is translated as CASSQTRSSDEQYF.

The V gene is TRBV6-2 or TRBV6-3, the J gene TRBJ1-2, with TRBD1 matching 10 bases. The CDR3 is 16 amino acids. Looked up from germline, CDR1 is MNHEY and CDR2 is SVGEGT. After removal of 5 bases from V and 2 bases from J, the junction contained 8 bases not matched to a gene. For the CDR3, the DNA is TGTGCCAGCAGTACCAGACAGGGGGCTGGGAACTATGGCTACACCTTC. It translates to CASSTRQGAGNYGYTF.

The rearrangement uses TRBV19 and TRBJ2-2, with a tentative D call TRBD1 (7 bases). The germline V gene encodes CDR1 LNHDA and CDR2 SQIVND (reference sequence). Trimming stripped 7 bases from V and 7 bases from J, with 16 bases between. The CDR3 consists of 14 residues. The CDR3 region is CASTPGGWGGELFF. CDR3 bases: TGTGCCAGTACCCCAGGGGGGTGGGGCGGGGAGCTGTTTTTT.

This clone was observed once. The CDR3 spells CASSSGTGFNQPQHF. The CDR3 nucleotides read TGTGCCAGCAGCTCCGGGACAGGGTTCAATCAGCCCCAGCATTTT. The chain links TRBV14 to TRBJ1-5; 9 bases are a match to TRBD1. The germline V gene encodes CDR1 SGHDN and CDR2 FVKESK. There are 15 residues in the CDR3. V trimming: 5 bases; J trimming: 3 bases; junction bases outside the gene matches: 5.

The chain joins TRBV6-5 to TRBJ2-7; TRBD2 matches 11 bases. J gave up 2 bases and V 5 bases, and 5 bases lay outside the gene matches. This CDR3 contains 15 residues. The germline V gene has CDR1 MNHEY and CDR2 SVGAGI. The CDR3 region has the DNA TGTGCCAGCAGTCCGACTAGCGGGGATGCCTACGAGCAGTACTTC. Protein sequence: CASSPTSGDAYEQYF.

The chain combines TRBV20-1 with TRBJ2-5; 12 bases match TRBD2. The CDR3 runs to 16 residues. Trimming at V came to 3 bases and at J to 0 bases, leaving 5 bases not matched to a gene. Germline V gives CDR1 DFQATT, CDR2 SNEGSKA (reference sequence). CDR3 nucleotide sequence: TGCAGTGCTAGTGTCCCTAGCGGGGGGGACCAAGAGACCCAGTACTTC. Protein sequence: CSASVPSGGDQETQYF.

The J gene is TRBJ2-3, the V gene TRBV2; 8 bases match TRBD2. The CDR3 extends over 15 amino acids. CDR1 SNHLY and CDR2 FYNNEI come from the germline V gene. The J segment lost 0 bases and the V segment lost 5 bases, leaving 4 bases of the junction unmatched. CDR3 sequence: CASSLSGTSTDTQYF. The CDR3 nucleotides are TGTGCCAGCAGTCTTAGCGGGACTAGCACAGATACGCAGTATTTT.

This clone was counted a single time. The CDR3 coding sequence is TGTGCCTGGAGGATAGACAGGGGGCCCCCGAGGACCGGGGAGCTGTTTTTT. Residues: CAWRIDRGPPRTGELFF. The genes are TRBV30 and TRBJ2-2; 10 positions agree with TRBD1. Germline lookup yields CDR1 GTSNPN and CDR2 SVGIG (reference sequence). The CDR3 consists of 17 residues. The V and J ends lost 3 bases and 5 bases, in that order; junction bases with no gene match: 12. The full variable domain, rest sourced from reference TRBV30 and TRBJ2-2, is SQTIHQWPATLVQPVGSPLSLECTVEGTSNPNLYWYRQAAGRGLQLLFYSVGIGQISSEVPQNLSASRPQDRQFILSSKKLLLSDSGFYLCAWRIDRGPPRTGELFFGEGSRLTVL.

CDR3 sequence reads: CASSLVESEAFF. CDR3 bases: TGCGCCAGCAGCTTGGTAGAAAGTGAAGCTTTCTTT. The V call is TRBV5-1, the J call TRBJ1-1, with no clear D. CDR1 SGHRS and CDR2 YFSETQ come from the germline V gene. CDR3 length: 12 amino acids. The V end lost 0 bases, the J end lost 7 bases, and 7 bases lay between the germline ends.

This clone was seen more than once but under ten times. The chain couples TRBV28 to TRBJ1-2; 10 bases match TRBD1. J was trimmed by 6 bases and V by 11 bases; bases with no gene match: 3. Germline V lookup: CDR1 MDHEN, CDR2 SYDVKM. The CDR3 extends over 11 amino acids. This CDR3 is CAGQGVDGYTF. CDR3 in DNA: TGTGCCGGACAGGGGGTAGATGGCTACACCTTC.

This sequence joins TRBV15 and TRBJ1-6; weak D call: TRBD1 (5 bases). Germline V gene sequence: CDR1 LNHNV, CDR2 YYDKDF (reference sequence). The CDR3 length is 14 residues. Trimming left V 2 bases short and J 7 bases short, with 9 bases between. Here the CDR3 reads CATSRMGGNSPLHF. In DNA form, the CDR3 reads TGTGCCACCAGCAGAATGGGGGGGAATTCACCCCTCCACTTT.

The chain links TRBV7-2 to TRBJ2-3; D remains unclear. In germline, CDR1 is SGHTA, CDR2 FQGNSA. This CDR3 is 13 amino acids long. V was cut by 2 bases and J by 5 bases, with 8 bases left in between. The CDR3, as DNA: TGTGCCAGCAGCTTATATTTTAGAGATACGCAGTATTTT. Protein: CASSLYFRDTQYF.

The chain combines TRBV5-1 with TRBJ2-4; perhaps TRBD1 as D (6 bases). The germline V gene encodes CDR1 SGHRS and CDR2 YFSETQ. CDR3 length: 13 residues. V was clipped by 4 bases and J by 7 bases, with 12 bases between them. The CDR3 sequence is CASSQTGANIQYF. As DNA, the CDR3 is TGCGCCAGCAGCCAGACAGGAGCGAACATTCAGTACTTC.

This clone turned up a few times. J is TRBJ2-7 and V is TRBV5-4; weak D call: TRBD2 (6 bases). This CDR3 comprises 16 residues. Trimming left V 0 bases short and J 1 base short, with 14 bases between. Per the germline V gene, CDR1 is SGHNT and CDR2 is YYREEE (reference sequence). CDR3 residues: CASSLGSTRGSYEQYF. In nucleotides, the CDR3 is TGTGCCAGCAGCTTGGGATCGACTAGAGGGTCCTACGAGCAGTACTTC.

The CDR3 nucleotides read TGTGCCAGCAGTTCACTGCTCGCGGGAGTATACAATGAGCAGTTCTTC. Translation: CASSSLLAGVYNEQFF. The J gene is TRBJ2-1, the V gene TRBV27, with 7 bases aligning to TRBD2. CDR1 MNHEY and CDR2 SMNVEV come from the germline V gene (reference sequence). The CDR3 extends over 16 amino acids. V gave up 4 bases and J gave up 4 bases; unmatched junction bases: 10.

This chain uses TRBV6-5 with TRBJ1-1, with TRBD1 as a possible D gene (5 bases). Germline V gene data show CDR1 as MNHEY and CDR2 as SVGAGI. This CDR3 is built from 13 residues. Trimming took 8 bases from V and 7 from J, leaving 17 bases between them. The CDR3 DNA reads as TGTGCCAGCTCCTCAAGGGGATCTGGTGAAGCTTTCTTT. Translating it yields CASSSRGSGEAFF.

V and J are TRBV9 and TRBJ1-2; D remains unclear. Germline CDR1 is SGDLS and CDR2 is YYNGEE. V shed 0 bases and J shed 4 bases, with 7 bases lying between them. The CDR3 spans 13 residues. CDR3 region: CASSVVPLYGYTF. CDR3 bases: TGTGCCAGCAGCGTAGTTCCCCTCTATGGCTACACCTTC.

This rearrangement joins TRBV28 to TRBJ1-5, with a weak D call TRBD1 (5 bases). Germline values: CDR1 MDHEN, CDR2 SYDVKM. Trimming pared 6 bases from V and 4 bases from J, leaving 22 bases between. This CDR3 has 17 amino acids. DNA of the CDR3: TGTGCCAGCAGCTCAGACCCGGGCAGGAGGGGTAATCAGCCCCAGCATTTT. It specifies CASSSDPGRRGNQPQHF.

The chain uses TRBV19 and TRBJ1-1; TRBD1 might be the D (6 bases). This CDR3 contains 13 residues. V was shortened by 5 bases and J by 5 bases, with 12 bases between the two germline ends. Germline V gives CDR1 LNHDA, CDR2 SQIVND (reference sequence). Written as DNA, the CDR3 is TGTGCCAGTAGTTCACAGGGTGATACTGAAGCTTTCTTT. Translation: CASSSQGDTEAFF. Full variable domain (rest looked up from reference TRBV19 and TRBJ1-1): DGGITQSPKYLFRKEGQNVTLSCEQNLNHDAMYWYRQDPGQGLRLIYYSQIVNDFQKGDIAEGYSVSREKKESFPLTVTSAQKNPTAFYLCASSSQGDTEAFFGQGTRLTVV.

This chain joins TRBV7-2 and TRBJ1-6; D is possibly TRBD1 (5 bases). V was shortened by 5 bases and J by 5 bases, with 25 bases between the two germline ends. CDR1 SGHTA and CDR2 FQGNSA come from the germline V gene. The CDR3 extends over 19 amino acids. This CDR3 is CASSPLGWLSGGNNSPLHF. CDR3 nucleotide sequence: TGTGCCAGCAGCCCCCTAGGATGGTTGTCGGGGGGAAATAATTCACCCCTCCACTTT.

As regards this clone: Its ends do not fully match the called genes, so a read error is possible. The chain recombines TRBV5-8 with TRBJ1-2; a possible D gene is TRBD1 (5 bases). CDR3 length: 13 amino acids. CDR1 and CDR2 from the germline V gene are SGHTS and YDEGEE. The CDR3 loop is CASSLAQMGPAGF. CDR3 nucleotides: TGTGCCAGCAGCTTGGCCCAAATGGGGCCAGCGGGATTC.

This clone came up once. The CDR3: CASSWRAPAMANEKLFF. The DNA for the CDR3 is TGTGCCAGCAGCTGGAGGGCCCCCGCCATGGCTAATGAAAAACTGTTTTTT. The chain is built from TRBV6-2 or TRBV6-3 and TRBJ1-4, with unresolved D. V was clipped by 6 bases and J by 3 bases, with 20 bases between them. Germline CDR1 reads MNHEY; CDR2 reads SVGEGT. CDR3 length: 17 residues.

This chain joins TRBV9 and TRBJ1-5, with D possibly TRBD1 on 5 matching bases. The CDR3 covers 14 residues. V was trimmed by 4 bases and J by 2 bases, leaving 10 bases between them. The germline gives CDR1 SGDLS, CDR2 YYNGEE. The CDR3 DNA is TGTGCCAGCAGCTCCGGGGGTGGCAATCAGCCCCAGCATTTT. Translation gives CASSSGGGNQPQHF.

The V gene is TRBV3-1 (or the pseudogene TRBV3-2), the J gene TRBJ2-3, with 9 bases matching TRBD1. Germline CDR1 reads LGHDT; CDR2 reads YNNKEL (reference sequence). J lost 7 bases, V lost 4 bases, and 9 bases had no gene match. The CDR3 runs 15 residues. The CDR3 spells CASSLSRDRENTQYF. CDR3 bases: TGTGCCAGCAGCCTGTCCCGGGACAGGGAAAATACGCAGTATTTT.

The genes are TRBV9 and TRBJ2-5, with 10 bases lining up with TRBD2. CDR1 and CDR2 (germline): SGDLS, YYNGEE. CDR3 length: 15 amino acids. The ends lost 4 bases at V and 5 bases at J; junction bases unmatched: 8. In DNA form, the CDR3 reads TGTGCCAGCAGCAGGAGCGGGGGGGCCGTGGAGACCCAGTACTTC. This translates into CASSRSGGAVETQYF.

The rearrangement uses TRBV27 and TRBJ1-4, with 11 nucleotides matching TRBD1. The germline V gene has CDR1 MNHEY and CDR2 SMNVEV (reference sequence). The V and J ends lost 5 bases and 6 bases, in that order; junction bases with no gene match: 5. The CDR3 is 15 amino acids. The chain's CDR3 is CASSPRTGGYEKLFF. The DNA for the CDR3 is TGTGCCAGCAGTCCCCGGACAGGGGGCTATGAAAAACTGTTTTTT.

This clone was recorded only once. This rearrangement joins TRBV7-9 to TRBJ2-5, with TRBD2 identical over 10 bases. CDR3 length: 16 amino acids. Germline loops: CDR1 SEHNR, CDR2 FQNEAQ (reference sequence). V dropped 5 bases and J dropped 5; count of bases not matched to a gene: 11. CDR3 bases: TGTGCCAGCAGCGGGGGACTAGCGATAAGGGGCGAGACCCAGTACTTC. It encodes CASSGGLAIRGETQYF.